Shown below are 21 T cell receptor beta chains from a single sample sequenced in a study of patients and donors after allogeneic stem cell transplantation. A single record per CDR3 protein comes from TCRdb applying MiXCR to the RT-PCR reads. The sample holds about 400,000 distinct CDR3 sequences; under 20% are singletons and the top ten take less than 8.5%. Source material: blood, either unsorted or a sorted T cell fraction (not recorded which). These receptors all stem from a human donor who was either an allogeneic HSCT recipient or a stem cell or donor lymphocyte infusion donor (not recorded which). It is not recorded whose cells these are; they may come from a transplant donor.

The rearrangement joins TRBV4-1 to TRBJ2-2, with 8 bases lining up with TRBD1. After removal of 4 bases from V and 2 bases from J, the junction contained 6 bases not matched to a gene. Germline V gives CDR1 MGHRA, CDR2 YSYEKL. CDR3 size: 16 residues. The CDR3 sequence: CASSREDRANTGELFF. The CDR3 bases are TGCGCCAGCAGCCGAGAGGACAGGGCTAACACCGGGGAGCTGTTTTTT.

Only a few counts were recorded for this clonotype. The J gene is TRBJ2-7, the V gene TRBV7-2; 7 bases line up with TRBD1. The V gene's germline CDR1 is SGHTA and CDR2 FQGNSA. The CDR3 spans 17 residues. The J segment lost 3 bases and the V segment lost 1 base, leaving 12 bases of the junction unmatched. The CDR3 here is CASSLVWGRQGDYEQYF. The CDR3 nucleotides read TGTGCCAGCAGCTTAGTTTGGGGAAGGCAGGGGGACTACGAGCAGTACTTC.

This clonotype was counted at least ten times. The chain couples TRBV19 to TRBJ1-3; 9 nucleotides line up with TRBD1. J gave up 5 bases and V 6 bases, and 11 bases lay outside the gene matches. Germline V gives CDR1 LNHDA, CDR2 SQIVND (reference sequence). The CDR3 is 16 residues long. The DNA of the CDR3 is TGTGCCAGTAGACCCACAGGGGGCGCTTCCAGAAACACCATATATTTT. Translated, it gives CASRPTGGASRNTIYF.

The CDR3 here is CASSAVDEEKLFF. The CDR3 nucleotides are TGTGCCAGCAGCGCCGTAGACGAAGAAAAACTGTTTTTT. This chain connects TRBV5-4 to TRBJ1-4; D unresolved. This CDR3 is built from 13 residues. Germline V gene data show CDR1 as SGHNT and CDR2 as YYREEE (reference sequence). The germline V and J ends were trimmed by 4 bases and 8 bases, with 12 bases remaining between them.

The J gene is TRBJ1-2, the V gene TRBV27, with 11 positions matching TRBD1. The CDR3 sequence is 15 residues long. Germline V CDR1 and CDR2: MNHEY, SMNVEV (reference sequence). J was trimmed by 3 bases and V by 5 bases; bases with no gene match: 5. The CDR3 loop is CASSTGQGAYYGYTF. DNA of the CDR3: TGTGCCAGCAGTACTGGACAGGGGGCGTACTATGGCTACACCTTC.

V gene TRBV10-3 combines with J gene TRBJ1-5; no firm D call. The V end lost 3 bases, the J end lost 2 bases, and 17 bases lay between the germline ends. CDR1 and CDR2 (germline): ENHRY, SYGVKD. CDR3 length: 17 amino acids. In DNA, the CDR3 is TGTGCCATCAGTGAATTCCTAGGACCTCAGGGCAATCAGCCCCAGCATTTT. The encoded protein is CAISEFLGPQGNQPQHF.

The J gene is TRBJ2-4, the V gene TRBV7-6; unclear D gene. CDR3 size: 16 residues. V was trimmed by 5 bases and J by 0 bases, leaving 14 bases between them. From germline, CDR1 is SGHVS and CDR2 FNYEAQ. The CDR3 region is CASSPRPQEAKNIQYF. The CDR3 bases are TGTGCCAGCAGCCCGCGGCCCCAGGAAGCCAAAAACATTCAGTACTTC.

This clonotype was counted only a few times. The chain links TRBV6-1 to TRBJ1-6, with D unclear. The germline CDR1 and CDR2 sequences are MNHNS and SASEGT. V lost 6 bases, J lost 7 bases, and 10 bases lay in between. There are 13 residues in the CDR3. The CDR3 sequence: CASSPTANSPLHF. The CDR3 DNA sequence: TGTGCCAGCAGCCCAACAGCGAATTCACCCCTCCACTTT.

This clonotype turned up a few times. The chain has TRBV7-2 and TRBJ1-1; 9 nucleotides line up with TRBD1. CDR3 size: 13 residues. Germline CDR1 reads SGHTA; CDR2 reads FQGNSA. The J segment lost 11 bases and the V segment lost 7 bases, leaving 11 bases of the junction unmatched. In nucleotides, the CDR3 is TGTGCCAGCACCATATCGGGACAGGGTTTGGCTTTCTTT. Amino acids: CASTISGQGLAFF.

V usage is TRBV5-1 and J usage is TRBJ2-3; D may be TRBD1 or TRBD2 (5 bases each). The V gene lost 3 bases and the J gene lost 4 bases, with 12 bases spanning the gap. The length of the CDR3 is 14 residues. Germline V CDR1 and CDR2: SGHRS, YFSETQ. The CDR3 nucleotides read TGCGCCAGCAGCTGGGGGATCCCCTCAGATACGCAGTATTTT. Its protein is CASSWGIPSDTQYF.

The gene calls are TRBV10-3 and TRBJ2-1, with 7 bases aligning to TRBD2. The V gene end was trimmed by 0 bases and the J gene end by 14 bases; junction bases not matched to a gene: 1. The CDR3 spans 11 residues. Looked up from germline, CDR1 is ENHRY and CDR2 is SYGVKD. CDR3 DNA sequence: TGTGCCATCAGTGAGTCGGGAGGGGAGTTCTTC. Its translation is CAISESGGEFF.

J is TRBJ2-1 and V is TRBV12-5; unclear D gene. V lost 7 bases to trimming and J lost 0 bases, with 13 bases between them. CDR3 size: 15 residues. Germline lookup yields CDR1 LGHNT and CDR2 FRNRAP. CDR3 DNA: TGTGCTAGTGCCCTTAAACTCAGCTCCTACAATGAGCAGTTCTTC. Translated, it gives CASALKLSSYNEQFF.

In this sample, this clonotype turned up a few times. This chain connects TRBV6-2 or TRBV6-3 to TRBJ1-1; 7 bases fit TRBD1. CDR1 and CDR2 (germline): MNHEY, SVGEGT. The CDR3 totals 15 residues. Germline trimming cut 5 bases from V and 1 base from J; bases unmatched to any gene: 7. CDR3 nucleotides: TGTGCCAGCAGTGAGACAGGGAAGGGGAACACTGAAGCTTTCTTT. Protein product: CASSETGKGNTEAFF.

This clonotype came up a few times. V and J are TRBV13 and TRBJ2-1, with TRBD2 matching over 12 bases. CDR1 is PRHDT, CDR2 FYEKMQ, per germline (reference sequence). The CDR3 contains 16 residues. V lost 4 bases, J lost 7 bases, and 8 bases stayed unmatched. The CDR3: CASSSRLAGARNEQFF. The CDR3 bases are TGTGCCAGCAGCTCTAGACTAGCGGGGGCAAGGAATGAGCAGTTCTTC. Based on the CDR3 plus reference TRBV13 and TRBJ2-1, the full variable domain is AAGVIQSPRHLIKEKRETATLKCYPIPRHDTVYWYQQGPGQDPQFLISFYEKMQSDKGSIPDRFSAQQFSDYHSELNMSSLELGDSALYFCASSSRLAGARNEQFFGPGTRLTVL.

This clonotype was detected a few times. The chain combines TRBV24-1 with TRBJ2-7; TRBD1 aligns across 12 bases. Trimming took 8 bases from V and 4 from J; bases not matched to a gene: 2. This CDR3 has 13 residues. Germline values: CDR1 KGHDR, CDR2 SFDVKD. CDR3 sequence (DNA): TGTGCCACCATGGGACAGGGGGCTTACGAGCAGTACTTC. It translates to CATMGQGAYEQYF.

The chain joins TRBV9 to TRBJ2-6; weak D call: TRBD1 (5 bases). This CDR3 region has 15 residues. Trimming cost V 10 bases and J 0 bases, with 14 bases left between them. Germline CDR1 SGDLS, CDR2 YYNGEE. Here the CDR3 reads CAPPGCHSGANVLTF. The CDR3 DNA reads TGTGCCCCGCCAGGGTGTCACTCTGGGGCCAACGTCCTGACTTTC.

This clonotype has a handful of counts. The V gene is TRBV20-1, the J gene TRBJ2-3; 9 bases line up with TRBD1. With V trimmed by 1 base and J by 1 base, 9 bases remained unmatched. The germline gives CDR1 DFQATT, CDR2 SNEGSKA (reference sequence). The CDR3 runs to 17 residues. This CDR3 is CSARGFSGQGGTDTQYF. The CDR3 DNA is TGCAGTGCTAGAGGCTTCTCGGGACAGGGCGGCACAGATACGCAGTATTTT.

This clonotype was observed at least ten times. The J gene is TRBJ1-1, the V gene TRBV7-9, with 8 bases fitting TRBD1. The CDR3 totals 13 residues. Per the germline V gene, CDR1 is SEHNR and CDR2 is FQNEAQ (reference sequence). The V gene end was trimmed by 3 bases and the J gene end by 8 bases; junction bases not matched to a gene: 5. The chain's CDR3 is CASSFGQGLEAFF. CDR3 nucleotides: TGTGCCAGCAGCTTCGGACAGGGCTTAGAAGCTTTCTTT.

This clonotype showed up many times. The V call is TRBV9, the J call TRBJ2-3, with 15 bases aligning to TRBD2. The length of the CDR3 is 15 residues. The V gene end was trimmed by 7 bases and the J gene end by 8 bases; junction bases not matched to a gene: 8. The germline V gene encodes CDR1 SGDLS and CDR2 YYNGEE. The CDR3: CASGGLAGGMGTQYF. CDR3 nucleotides: TGTGCCAGCGGGGGACTAGCGGGAGGAATGGGTACGCAGTATTTT.

The J gene is TRBJ2-7, the V gene TRBV4-2; weak D call: TRBD2 (6 bases). This CDR3 has 15 residues. CDR1 LGHNA and CDR2 YNFKEQ come from the germline V gene. The V end lost 4 bases, the J end lost 3 bases, and 16 bases lay between the germline ends. The CDR3 nucleotides are TGTGCCAGCAGCCGGCAGGGCGGGAACTTCTACGAGCAGTACTTC. It encodes CASSRQGGNFYEQYF.

The chain is built from TRBV19 and TRBJ1-2; possibly TRBD1 for D (6 bases). Trimming shortened V by 3 bases and J by 0 bases, and 14 bases separated the two germline ends. The CDR3 totals 16 residues. CDR1 and CDR2 (germline): LNHDA, SQIVND (reference sequence). CDR3 in amino acids: CASSMGAPDPNYGYTF. In DNA, the CDR3 is TGTGCCAGTAGTATGGGGGCGCCAGATCCTAACTATGGCTACACCTTC.